This entry concerns a single TCR beta chain. What this receptor recognizes is not known. At one boundary the junction diverges from the germline segment, which might be a read error. As encoded in the germline V gene (reference sequence), CDR1 is DFQATT while CDR2 is SNEGSKA. Counted from cysteine to phenylalanine, this CDR3 has 14 amino acids. The DNA shown is the 42-base CDR3, in frame from base 1. RNA was extracted from bulk unsorted tissue and checked for quality with a NanoDrop ND-1000 and an Agilent 2100. Newly diagnosed lung cancer patients without prior chemotherapy who had been admitted for thoracic surgery in China between August and November 2014 were enrolled as donors. Anyone who had undergone radiotherapy or chemotherapy before, or who had another cancer at the same time, was left out of the study. Pieces of surgical tissue measuring about 1-2.1 cm3 were kept in RNAlater solution and held at -80 degrees C until needed.

The library was obtained by multiplex PCR. Instrument on record: Illumina HiSeq 2500. Following protocols modified from ARM-PCR, the researchers constructed TCRbeta libraries through three rounds of nested PCR with primers (Table S4). Before sequencing, PCR products of 200-500 bp were cut from the gel and purified using the QIAquick gel extraction kit. As for the authors' bioinformatics: Trimmomatic was used to clean the reads, FLASH merged the cleaned reads into complete CDR3 sequences, and MiTCR assigned the sequences to V(D)J germline segments. Clonal diversity was calculated as the inverse Simpson's index using VDJtools. A read counted as productive if the sequence was in-frame and lacked a premature stop codon. The public reads were quality trimmed at Q25 with fastp and then assembled into clones with MiXCR by TCRdb, keeping productive beta chains. Rows with one shared CDR3 protein collapse into an entry with the most common genes and DNA. The V and J calls here are based on TCRdb, not the publication. A total of 100,000 to 150,000 distinct CDR3 sequences appear in this sample, roughly 67% of them only once. 9.5% to 15% of the sample comes from the top ten.

This sample is drawn from a study of tumor and adjacent non-tumor tissue in lung cancer (dated by TCRdb to the late 2010s). Describing the broader study: Patients with adenocarcinoma (12), squamous cell carcinoma (2) and small cell lung cancer (1) were included in the cohort. The roughly 15 enrolled patients, of whom about 10 were men and 5 were women, were aged about 30 to 80 years and were diagnosed with TNM stage I to III disease. Sequencing produced 125,075,908 productive TCRbeta reads in total, an average of about 4.5 million reads per sample. The study compared bulk TCRbeta repertoires between lung tumor tissue and matched distant non-tumor lung tissue from about 14 lung cancer patients. TCRbeta CDR3 sequencing was performed on 25 to 30 paired specimens, with one tumor sample and one normal lung sample collected per patient. Beyond this particular receptor, the publication reports: Only 15 patients were included in the cohort, and the need for larger samples and more detailed clinical data was noted by the authors. The methods do not name the sequencing platform or mention unique molecular identifiers. The top 100 clones made up a significantly larger cumulative share of the repertoire in normal lung than in tumor tissue. Significantly higher TCR diversity (inverse Simpson) was observed in tumor tissue than in normal lung tissue (roughly 390 vs 170, P = 0.0075, Mann-Whitney U test). Peripheral blood was not sequenced, so blood TCRbeta repertoires in these lung cancer patients were not examined. TCR diversity was significantly higher in younger patients, and higher tumor TCR diversity was associated with shorter overall and disease-free survival.

This chain is built from TRBV20-1 and TRBJ2-1; no confident D gene assignment can be made. This receptor was taken from a young man with non-small cell lung cancer. The sequenced material came from lung tumor tissue. For the CDR3, the sequence is CSDRAAEGHNERFF. The nucleotide sequence is TGCAGTGACCGGGCGGCGGAAGGCCACAATGAGCGGTTCTTC.